Listed below are T cell receptor beta chains from one sample, sequenced in a study of shared clonotypes between healthy human individuals. The protocol was immunoSEQ multiplex PCR, while the TCRdb copy is restricted to in-frame clones and leaves out a portion. This table has hundreds of thousands of clones, about 96% appearing once. Sequences were obtained from naive CD4+ T cells sorted from blood. These receptors were taken from a woman under 40 in good health. CDR3s include the opening cysteine and the closing phenylalanine or tryptophan. The order of the fields is J gene, clone size, D gene, V gene, CDR3 protein, CDR3 DNA. A D gene is named only where the DNA matches it firmly. The size field is filled for only some rows; it gives once, few, many or a size class.

>TRBJ1-1|-|-|TRBV6-1
CASSNPTVQAFF
TGTGCCAGCAGTAACCCGACAGTTCAAGCTTTCTTT
>TRBJ1-6|-|TRBD1|TRBV30
CAWSGGTGSTPLHF
TGTGCCTGGAGTGGAGGGACAGGGAGTACACCCCTCCACTTT
>TRBJ1-4|-|TRBD1|TRBV2
CASRGTGAPNEKLFF
TGTGCCAGCAGGGGGACAGGGGCGCCTAATGAAAAACTGTTTTTT
>TRBJ1-3|once|-|TRBV27
CASSFNAGSFGNTIYF
TGTGCCAGCAGTTTTAACGCAGGGTCTTTTGGAAACACCATATATTTT
>TRBJ1-1|-|-|TRBV6-1
CASSESWDGRGTEAFF
TGTGCCAGCAGTGAGAGCTGGGATGGCCGTGGCACTGAAGCTTTCTTT
>TRBJ1-1|-|-|TRBV11-2
CASSLFRPPAFF
TGTGCCAGCAGCTTATTCCGGCCCCCCGCTTTCTTT
>TRBJ1-5|-|-|TRBV5-5
CASSLGRQASNQPQHF
TGTGCCAGCAGCCTTGGTCGACAGGCGTCTAATCAGCCCCAGCATTTT
>TRBJ2-4|-|-|TRBV2
CASTYRELAKNIQYF
TGTGCCAGCACCTACAGGGAATTAGCCAAAAACATTCAGTACTTC
>TRBJ2-1|-|-|TRBV11-3
CASSPIAGTNEQFF
TGTGCCAGCAGCCCGATAGCAGGTACCAATGAGCAGTTCTTC
>TRBJ2-5|-|-|TRBV28
CASSRTGTLQETQYF
TGTGCCAGCAGCCGTACCGGGACCCTCCAAGAGACCCAGTACTTC
>TRBJ2-5|once|-|TRBV4-2
CASSQDQGGPQETQYF
TGTGCCAGCAGCCAAGATCAGGGGGGGCCCCAAGAGACCCAGTACTTC
>TRBJ2-7|-|-|TRBV11-2
CASSSRYEQYF
TGTGCCAGCAGCTCCAGATACGAGCAGTACTTC
>TRBJ2-5|-|-|TRBV6-1
CASTRVNPQETQYF
TGTGCCAGTACGAGGGTGAACCCTCAAGAGACCCAGTACTTC
>TRBJ1-3|-|-|TRBV19
CASSILDGGNTIYF
TGTGCCAGTAGTATTCTGGACGGAGGAAACACCATATATTTT
>TRBJ1-2|few|TRBD1|TRBV10-3
CAHGTGGSYGYTF
TGTGCCCACGGGACAGGGGGCTCCTATGGCTACACCTTC
>TRBJ2-3|-|-|TRBV28
CASSLLLPRSLYF
TGTGCCAGCAGTCTACTCCTACCGCGGAGCTTGTATTTT
>TRBJ1-3|-|-|TRBV6-6
CASNNRAGNTIYF
TGTGCCAGCAACAACAGGGCCGGAAACACCATATATTTT
>TRBJ1-3|-|-|TRBV10-3
CAISESQGNTIYF
TGTGCCATCAGTGAGTCCCAGGGAAACACCATATATTTT
>TRBJ2-3|-|TRBD2|TRBV28
CASSIVGLALTDTQYF
TGTGCCAGCAGTATCGTGGGACTAGCCCTAACAGATACGCAGTATTTT
>TRBJ2-2|-|-|TRBV6-5
CASSYSGVTGELFF
TGTGCCAGCAGTTACTCGGGGGTTACCGGGGAGCTGTTTTTT
>TRBJ2-7|-|-|TRBV28
CASSISGRAYEQYF
TGTGCCAGCAGTATTTCCGGCAGAGCCTACGAGCAGTACTTC
>TRBJ2-7|-|TRBD2|TRBV15
CATAPGLAGNYEQYF
TGTGCCACCGCCCCTGGGCTAGCGGGAAACTACGAGCAGTACTTC
>TRBJ2-7|-|-|TRBV4-1
CASSQDEAGRRLEQYF
TGCGCCAGCAGCCAAGATGAGGCAGGACGTCGTCTCGAGCAGTACTTC
>TRBJ1-2|-|-|TRBV11-2
CASSLSQENYGYTF
TGTGCCAGCAGCTTAAGTCAAGAAAACTATGGCTACACCTTC
>TRBJ2-1|-|-|TRBV28
CASSLLADSYNEQFF
TGTGCCAGCAGTTTGTTGGCAGACTCCTACAATGAGCAGTTCTTC
>TRBJ2-7|-|TRBD2|TRBV4-1
CASSQDPSSGRFYEQYF
TGCGCCAGCAGCCAAGACCCTTCTAGCGGGAGATTCTACGAGCAGTACTTC
>TRBJ2-7|-|-|TRBV4-1
CASSQFGNSYEQYF
TGCGCCAGCAGCCAGTTCGGTAATTCCTACGAGCAGTACTTC
>TRBJ1-5|-|TRBD1|TRBV28
CASSPGTAEHQPQHF
TGTGCCAGCAGCCCCGGGACAGCGGAACATCAGCCCCAGCATTTT
>TRBJ1-1|once|-|TRBV19
CASSKVTEAFF
TGTGCCAGTAGTAAGGTCACTGAAGCTTTCTTT
>TRBJ1-1|-|-|TRBV6-5
CASSYSSGSTEAFF
TGTGCCAGCAGTTACTCGAGTGGGAGCACTGAAGCTTTCTTT
>TRBJ1-2|-|TRBD1|TRBV5-4
CASSLGGQYYGYTF
TGTGCCAGCAGCTTGGGGGGACAGTACTATGGCTACACCTTC
>TRBJ1-5|once|-|TRBV19
CASRVTGINQPQHF
TGTGCCAGTAGGGTGACAGGAATCAATCAGCCCCAGCATTTT
>TRBJ2-7|once|-|TRBV29-1
CSVIPTSSYEQYF
TGCAGCGTGATTCCGACTAGCTCCTACGAGCAGTACTTC
>TRBJ2-3|-|-|TRBV6-1
CASRPRGSTDTQYF
TGTGCCAGCAGGCCCCGGGGTAGCACAGATACGCAGTATTTT
>TRBJ2-2|-|TRBD1|TRBV5-1
CASRPPYRGKNTGELFF
TGCGCCAGCAGACCTCCATACAGGGGGAAGAACACCGGGGAGCTGTTTTTT